The T cell receptor (beta chain) described here comes from a study of cytomegalovirus exposure and HLA in healthy donors. Overall study results and limits: In vitro experiments confirmed that a few CMV-associated chains were specific for CMV antigens. In a later analysis, compared with equally common non-associated chains, HLA-associated beta chains were more expanded. The authors later linked a missense DCLRE1C variant to TCR beta V- and J-gene trimming.

In germline, CDR1 is MGHRA, CDR2 YSYEKL. This CDR3 region has 17 residues. Losses at the gene ends were 1 base for V and 2 bases for J; bases not matched to a gene: 8. The PCR contained 60 Vbeta and 13 Jbeta primers. Assay used: immunoSEQ multiplex PCR; TCRdb lists only in-frame clones, some missing. The repertoire holds nearly 110,000 clones, roughly 82% seen once, with under 6.5% in the top ten. Notes on this clone: As yet, its antigen is unknown.

Sequenced input: PBMCs. The genes are TRBV4-1 and TRBJ2-1; 7 nucleotides line up with TRBD1. The receptor was derived from a woman aged 50 to 60 in good health and CMV-seropositive. Written as DNA, the CDR3 is TGCGCCAGCAGCCAAGTTGGTAGGACAGGCCCCTACAATGAGCAGTTCTTC. It yields the protein CASSQVGRTGPYNEQFF.